This entry is about one T cell receptor beta chain. Its antigen is unknown. The record originates from a study of shared clonotypes between healthy human individuals. CDR1 is SGHRS, CDR2 YFSETQ, per germline. V was trimmed by 7 bases and J by 3 bases, leaving 21 bases between them. This CDR3 is 16 amino acids long. The table came from immunoSEQ multiplex PCR; TCRdb's copy has only in-frame clones and leaves some out. This table holds around 990,000 clones, around three quarters found once. Study-wide results and limits: Several donors had about 5.1% of their naive CD4 clonotypes in common.

The sequencing sample was made of memory CD4+ T cells from PBMCs. Sample subset: CD45RA-negative fraction. The chain has TRBV5-1 and TRBJ2-3, with D perhaps assigned TRBD1 or TRBD2 (5 bases each). This TCR came from a man between 18 and 29 years old in good health. Some clones in this sample may be carry-over from other donors' samples. CDR3 sequence: CASGPSGRPGTDTQYF. CDR3 sequence (DNA): TGCGCCAGCGGCCCGTCGGGGCGGCCGGGGACAGATACGCAGTATTTT.